The sequence of this T cell receptor beta chain was determined in a study of blood T cell repertoires in COVID-19. This clone was detected a few times. V was shortened by 1 base and J by 6 bases, with 10 bases between the two germline ends. CDR1 SGHRS and CDR2 YFSETQ come from the germline V gene. The CDR3 is 14 residues long. The method was immunoSEQ multiplex PCR; TCRdb's version includes in-frame clones alone and lacks a portion of them. The table has approximately 110,000 clones, 80% to 90% seen once. The sequence derives from a man aged 35 to 55 with acute or convalescent COVID-19. Sample: peripheral blood. The chain couples TRBV5-1 to TRBJ2-2, with D maybe TRBD2 (6 bases). CDR3 DNA sequence: TGCGCCAGCAGCTTGAATGGAGGGGCCGGGGAGCTGTTTTTT. This sequence encodes CASSLNGGAGELFF.